The 10 T cell receptor beta chains listed next were all sequenced from one sample in a study of shared clonotypes between healthy human individuals. Generated by immunoSEQ multiplex PCR, the TCRdb table keeps only in-frame clones and is missing some. This sample has hundreds of thousands of clones, with 70% to 80% found just once. Source material: PBMCs. The source is a woman aged 35 to 49 in good health. Some clones in this sample may be carry-over from other donors' samples.

This chain uses TRBV5-1 with TRBJ1-2, with no clear D. Germline loops: CDR1 SGHRS, CDR2 YFSETQ. The CDR3 extends over 16 amino acids. The ends were cut back, 4 bases at V and 0 bases at J, with 16 bases in the middle. The CDR3 region is CASSPRSGEANYGYTF. The CDR3, as DNA: TGCGCCAGCAGCCCCCGTAGCGGGGAAGCTAACTATGGCTACACCTTC. The whole variable domain, remainder taken from reference TRBV5-1 and TRBJ1-2, is KAGVTQTPRYLIKTRGQQVTLSCSPISGHRSVSWYQQTPGQGLQFLFEYFSETQRNKGNFPGRFSGRQFSNSRSEMNVSTLELGDSALYLCASSPRSGEANYGYTFGSGTRLTVV.

This chain connects TRBV18 to TRBJ1-4, with 7 bases fitting TRBD1. The V and J ends lost 6 bases and 8 bases, in that order; junction bases with no gene match: 12. The CDR3 has 15 amino acids. Germline loops: CDR1 KGHSH, CDR2 LQKENI. In nucleotides, the CDR3 is TGTGCCAGCTCGCGCGAACAGGGGATGAGGGAAAAACTGTTTTTT. As protein: CASSREQGMREKLFF.

On this clone: At one end the junction does not follow the germline gene, possibly because of a read error. Other DNA sequences within the sample encode an identical CDR3. The chain links TRBV19 to TRBJ1-1; the match to TRBD1 covers 7 bases. This CDR3 is 13 amino acids long. Germline assignment: CDR1 LNHDA and CDR2 SQIVND (reference sequence). CDR3 amino acids: CASSSTGNTEAFF. The CDR3 DNA follows: TGTGCCAGTAGTTCGACAGGGAACACTGAGGCTTTCTTT.

This chain connects TRBV19 to TRBJ1-4, with D possibly being TRBD1 (5 bases). V was pared by 7 bases and J by 0 bases, with 12 bases between. CDR1 LNHDA and CDR2 SQIVND come from the germline V gene (reference sequence). CDR3 length: 15 amino acids. The CDR3 protein is CASTDQGATNEKLFF. The CDR3 DNA is TGTGCCAGTACCGATCAGGGCGCAACTAATGAAAAACTGTTTTTT.

Only a few counts were recorded for this clone. The J gene is TRBJ2-7, the V gene TRBV5-1; D is perhaps TRBD1 (6 bases). The CDR3 spans 13 residues. From germline, CDR1 is SGHRS and CDR2 YFSETQ. Trimming pared 4 bases from V and 2 bases from J, leaving 10 bases between. The CDR3 bases are TGCGCCAGCAGCATCGGACAGACCTACGAGCAGTACTTC. Translated: CASSIGQTYEQYF.

The V gene is TRBV28, the J gene TRBJ2-5, with D possibly being TRBD1 (6 bases). CDR1 is MDHEN, CDR2 SYDVKM, per germline. The CDR3 totals 13 residues. The germline V and J ends were trimmed by 5 bases and 5 bases, with 12 bases remaining between them. The CDR3 DNA reads as TGTGCCAGCAGTGTACAGGGACGGGAGACCCAGTACTTC. It translates to CASSVQGRETQYF.

The CDR3 reads CASMTDYEQYF. In nucleotides, the CDR3 is TGTGCCAGCATGACAGACTACGAGCAGTACTTC. The V gene is TRBV25-1, the J gene TRBJ2-7; D may be TRBD1 (5 bases). The CDR3 has 11 amino acids. Germline V gene sequence: CDR1 MGHDK, CDR2 SYGVNS. V dropped 7 bases and J dropped 3 bases, with 7 bases sitting between them.

This chain joins TRBV5-1 and TRBJ2-7; D is unclear. V was trimmed by 0 bases and J by 3 bases, leaving 10 bases between them. Per the germline V gene, CDR1 is SGHRS and CDR2 is YFSETQ. There are 14 residues in the CDR3. The DNA of the CDR3 is TGCGCCAGCAGCTTGGACCGCCCAGGCTACGAGCAGTACTTC. This sequence encodes CASSLDRPGYEQYF. Variable domain in full (rest from reference TRBV5-1 and TRBJ2-7): KAGVTQTPRYLIKTRGQQVTLSCSPISGHRSVSWYQQTPGQGLQFLFEYFSETQRNKGNFPGRFSGRQFSNSRSEMNVSTLELGDSALYLCASSLDRPGYEQYFGPGTRLTVT.

The chain links TRBV9 to TRBJ1-6; perhaps TRBD1 as D (6 bases). The CDR3 contains 15 residues. V was pared by 1 base and J by 8 bases, with 13 bases between. Germline CDR1 SGDLS, CDR2 YYNGEE. CDR3 sequence (DNA): TGTGCCAGCAGCGTAAAAGGGGGTGATTATTCACCCCTCCACTTT. Translating it yields CASSVKGGDYSPLHF.

The V and J genes are TRBV20-1 and TRBJ1-2; no clear D gene. V lost 6 bases to trimming and J lost 6 bases, with 11 bases between them. Germline assignment: CDR1 DFQATT and CDR2 SNEGSKA (reference sequence). The CDR3 is made up of 11 amino acids. The CDR3 sequence: CSAGHGDGYTF. The CDR3, as DNA: TGCAGTGCCGGGCACGGGGATGGCTACACCTTC.